This T cell receptor beta chain comes out of a study of blood T cells in healthy people across ages. V lost 2 bases to trimming and J lost 5 bases, with 25 bases between them. CDR1 is LNHNV, CDR2 YYDKDF, per germline (reference sequence). The CDR3 contains 19 residues. This clonotype was observed a handful of times. Together with a sample-barcoded 5' primer, a J-beta primer mix was included in a second PCR lasting about 6 to 11 cycles. TCRdb redid the calling of the 5' RACE reads with MiXCR, one entry per CDR3 protein. The sample carries roughly 1,000,000 distinct CDR3 sequences, almost 25% recorded once. This same sample was also taken into another study, of T cells of mothers and their children. Turning to that study: Whether pairs are related or unrelated, thymic selection shapes their TCR recombination output in much the same way.

The sample taken for sequencing was blood. V usage is TRBV15 and J usage is TRBJ2-1, with D possibly matching TRBD1 (6 bases). This sequence was found in a girl aged 2 to 9 in good health. CDR3 DNA sequence: TGTGCCACCAGCAGACCGGGACACGGGACCGTTTATTTTGACAATGAGCAGTTCTTC. Translation gives CATSRPGHGTVYFDNEQFF. Based on the CDR3 plus reference TRBV15 and TRBJ2-1, the full variable domain is DAMVIQNPRYQVTQFGKPVTLSCSQTLNHNVMYWYQQKSSQAPKLLFHYYDKDFNNEADTPDNFQSRRPNTSFCFLDIRSPGLGDTAMYLCATSRPGHGTVYFDNEQFFGPGTRLTVL.